A single sample is the source of the 25 T cell receptor beta chains below, sequenced in a study of cytomegalovirus exposure and HLA in healthy donors. Vbeta (60) and Jbeta (13) primers were used in the PCR. Clones were read by immunoSEQ multiplex PCR, and TCRdb kept only the in-frame ones, dropping some. The top ten hold around 2.4% of the sample, which has about 180,000 clones, 65% to 85% seen once. Sequencing was carried out using PBMCs. All receptors come from a man aged 55 to 70 in good health and CMV-seronegative.

This sequence joins TRBV28 and TRBJ1-1; 8 positions match TRBD1. Trimming removed 4 bases from V and 9 bases from J; junction bases left unmatched: 4. The length of the CDR3 is 12 residues. CDR1 and CDR2 (germline): MDHEN, SYDVKM. As DNA, the CDR3 is TGTGCCAGCAGTTCAGACAGGGGACAAGCTTTCTTT. Its protein is CASSSDRGQAFF.

This clone was detected once. This chain uses TRBV5-1 with TRBJ2-1; 12 positions match TRBD2. This CDR3 spans 16 amino acids. In germline, CDR1 is SGHRS, CDR2 YFSETQ. V shed 2 bases, J shed 4 bases, and the junction held 4 bases outside the gene matches. The CDR3 DNA follows: TGCGCCAGCAGCTTTACTAGCGGGGGGTTTTACAATGAGCAGTTCTTC. Amino acids: CASSFTSGGFYNEQFF.

The chain joins TRBV18 to TRBJ1-1; the D is unclear. This CDR3 region has 14 residues. The ends were cut back, 4 bases at V and 7 bases at J, with 16 bases in the middle. From germline, CDR1 is KGHSH and CDR2 LQKENI. Here the CDR3 reads CASSRDINPLEAFF. The CDR3 region has the DNA TGTGCCAGCTCACGAGACATCAACCCCCTTGAAGCTTTCTTT.

This clone came up once. This chain joins TRBV28 and TRBJ2-7, with D tentatively TRBD1 (6 bases). Trimming removed 2 bases at V and 0 bases at J, with 17 bases between. The CDR3 extends over 17 amino acids. Germline-derived CDR1 and CDR2 are MDHEN and SYDVKM. The CDR3 region is CASSLRGRGLDSYEQYF. The CDR3 DNA is TGTGCCAGCAGTTTAAGGGGCAGGGGCCTAGACTCCTACGAGCAGTACTTC.

This clone was seen once. The chain couples TRBV27 to TRBJ1-4; TRBD1 aligns across 7 bases. The germline V gene has CDR1 MNHEY and CDR2 SMNVEV (reference sequence). V lost 3 bases to trimming and J lost 8 bases; unmatched junction nucleotides: 6. The CDR3 length is 14 residues. The CDR3 loop is CASSLYRGREKLFF. As DNA, the CDR3 is TGTGCCAGCAGTTTGTACAGGGGTCGGGAAAAACTGTTTTTT.

The genes are TRBV6-5 and TRBJ1-1, with a weak D call TRBD1 (5 bases). V lost 10 bases and J lost 3, with 12 bases in between. The germline CDR1 and CDR2 sequences are MNHEY and SVGAGI. The CDR3 spans 12 residues. The CDR3 here is CAIGSQDTEAFF. The CDR3 coding sequence is TGTGCCATCGGTTCACAGGACACTGAAGCTTTCTTT.

Concerning this clone itself: Mismatch with germline at one junction end may stem from a read error. Written as DNA, the CDR3 is TGCAGCGTCGAAGGGACAGGGGGTTACGAGCAGTACTTC. Its translation: CSVEGTGGYEQYF. This chain joins TRBV29-1 and TRBJ2-7; 11 nucleotides align to TRBD1. The CDR3 loop spans 13 amino acids. The germline V gene has CDR1 SQVTM and CDR2 ANQGSEA.

This clone occurred a few times. This chain joins TRBV6-5 and TRBJ2-2; maybe TRBD2 (5 bases). V lost 6 bases and J lost 6, with 11 bases in between. The CDR3 has 13 amino acids. From germline, CDR1 is MNHEY and CDR2 SVGAGI. This CDR3 is CASSGKRAGELFF. The CDR3 coding sequence is TGTGCCAGCAGCGGGAAGAGGGCCGGGGAGCTGTTTTTT.

This chain links TRBV9 with TRBJ2-1; 9 positions agree with TRBD2. Germline V gives CDR1 SGDLS, CDR2 YYNGEE. This CDR3 is 13 amino acids long. The V and J ends lost 7 bases and 5 bases, in that order; junction bases with no gene match: 4. The CDR3, as DNA: TGTGCCAGCGGGGGACTAGCCGACAATGAGCAGTTCTTC. It codes for CASGGLADNEQFF.

V is TRBV10-3 and J is TRBJ2-1, with D hard to call. The V and J ends lost 3 bases and 6 bases respectively, with 9 bases between them. CDR3 length: 13 residues. Looked up from germline, CDR1 is ENHRY and CDR2 is SYGVKD. The CDR3 loop is CAISEVDANEQFF. The CDR3, as DNA: TGTGCCATCAGTGAAGTAGATGCCAATGAGCAGTTCTTC.

This clone was found once. J is TRBJ1-3 and V is TRBV5-1; TRBD1 matches at 9 bases. The trim removed 0 bases at V and 3 bases at J, leaving 4 bases unmatched. In germline, CDR1 is SGHRS, CDR2 YFSETQ. This CDR3 contains 16 residues. The CDR3 DNA sequence: TGCGCCAGCAGCTTGGGGACAGGGGTCGTTGGAAACACCATATATTTT. Its translation is CASSLGTGVVGNTIYF.

This chain uses TRBV10-2 with TRBJ2-3; TRBD2 is a possible D gene (6 bases). V was pared by 2 bases and J by 3 bases, with 9 bases between. Per germline, CDR1 WSHSY and CDR2 SAAADI. The CDR3 has 14 residues. The CDR3 reads CASSEAGRTDTQYF. Written as DNA, the CDR3 is TGCGCCAGCAGTGAGGCGGGAAGAACAGATACGCAGTATTTT.

This clone was seen a few times. This chain uses TRBV11-2 with TRBJ2-7; TRBD1 matches at 9 bases. There are 15 residues in the CDR3. CDR1 SGHAT and CDR2 FQNNGV come from the germline V gene. J lost 5 bases, V lost 5 bases, and 10 bases had no gene match. The CDR3 coding sequence is TGTGCCAGCAGCCTCGGCGGGACAGGGATCCACGAGCAGTACTTC. Its translation: CASSLGGTGIHEQYF.

The V call is TRBV27, the J call TRBJ2-1; TRBD1 is a possible D gene (5 bases). V shed 5 bases and J shed 5 bases, with 7 bases lying between them. The CDR3 spans 12 residues. Germline V gene sequence: CDR1 MNHEY, CDR2 SMNVEV (reference sequence). DNA of the CDR3: TGTGCCAGCAGTGGGGCAGACAATGAGCAGTTCTTC. Translation gives CASSGADNEQFF.

The CDR3 loop is CASRNRPDTNSPLHF. The CDR3 DNA reads TGTGCCAGTAGGAACAGGCCCGATACCAATTCACCCCTCCACTTT. V usage is TRBV19 and J usage is TRBJ1-6; D might be TRBD1 (5 bases). V gave up 6 bases and J gave up 7 bases, with 16 bases separating them. Germline values: CDR1 LNHDA, CDR2 SQIVND (reference sequence). The CDR3 runs 15 residues. The full variable domain, its missing parts supplied by reference TRBV19 and TRBJ1-6, is DGGITQSPKYLFRKEGQNVTLSCEQNLNHDAMYWYRQDPGQGLRLIYYSQIVNDFQKGDIAEGYSVSREKKESFPLTVTSAQKNPTAFYLCASRNRPDTNSPLHFGNGTRLTVT.

A few counts support this clone. The gene calls are TRBV5-4 and TRBJ2-6; TRBD2 might be the D (5 bases). CDR3 length: 14 residues. With 7 bases removed from V and 2 bases from J, the gap between germline ends came to 10 bases. From germline, CDR1 is SGHNT and CDR2 YYREEE (reference sequence). CDR3 residues: CASGREAGANVLTF. CDR3 nucleotides: TGTGCCAGCGGGAGAGAAGCTGGGGCCAACGTCCTGACTTTC.

This chain links TRBV28 with TRBJ1-1; 7 nucleotides agree with TRBD1. CDR1 is MDHEN, CDR2 SYDVKM, per germline. The CDR3 totals 12 residues. V was pared by 6 bases and J by 9 bases, with 7 bases of the junction left unmatched. CDR3 bases: TGTGCCAGCAGCACGACAGGGTTAAAAGCTTTCTTT. As protein: CASSTTGLKAFF.

The rearrangement links TRBV7-9 to TRBJ2-5; 12 bases are a match to TRBD2. The V segment lost 3 bases and the J segment 7 bases; nucleotides outside the gene matches: 9. CDR3 length: 16 amino acids. Germline V lookup: CDR1 SEHNR, CDR2 FQNEAQ (reference sequence). The CDR3 is CASSFPQTSGSGTQYF. The CDR3, as DNA: TGTGCCAGCAGCTTCCCCCAGACTAGCGGGAGTGGGACCCAGTACTTC.

The V and J genes are TRBV7-8 and TRBJ1-5; TRBD1 matches 7 bases. This CDR3 region has 13 residues. J was trimmed by 6 bases and V by 4 bases; bases with no gene match: 3. Germline CDR1 reads SGHVS; CDR2 reads FQNEAQ. Here the CDR3 reads CASSSGTAQPQHF. The CDR3 nucleotides read TGTGCCAGCAGCTCCGGGACAGCTCAGCCCCAGCATTTT.

The chain joins TRBV7-9 to TRBJ2-7; 7 positions agree with TRBD1. Germline CDR1 SEHNR, CDR2 FQNEAQ (reference sequence). The V segment lost 4 bases and the J segment 3 bases; nucleotides outside the gene matches: 6. The CDR3 runs to 14 residues. In DNA, the CDR3 is TGTGCCAGCAGCTCAAAGACAGGGTTCTACGAGCAGTACTTC. Translating it yields CASSSKTGFYEQYF.

The V call is TRBV5-1, the J call TRBJ2-6; D remains unclear. Trimming removed 0 bases at V and 0 bases at J, with 19 bases between. This CDR3 spans 20 amino acids. From germline, CDR1 is SGHRS and CDR2 YFSETQ. CDR3 in DNA: TGCGCCAGCAGCTTGGCGGGTTCGGCCAGCTTGAGCTCTGGGGCCAACGTCCTGACTTTC. This encodes CASSLAGSASLSSGANVLTF.

Points on this clone: Other DNA sequences of this sample code for an identical CDR3. DNA for the CDR3: TGTGCCAGCAGTTTTCGGGGGAGGACTGAAGCTTTCTTT. Residues: CASSFRGRTEAFF. The J gene is TRBJ1-1, the V gene TRBV28; possible D gene TRBD1, 5 bases. Germline CDR1 MDHEN, CDR2 SYDVKM. Trimming left V 3 bases short and J 5 bases short, with 10 bases between. The CDR3 length is 13 residues.

In its sample, this clone was seen a few times. The chain links TRBV2 to TRBJ2-3; D perhaps matches TRBD2 (6 bases). The CDR3 totals 14 residues. Germline loops: CDR1 SNHLY, CDR2 FYNNEI. V dropped 6 bases and J dropped 1 base, with 11 bases sitting between them. The CDR3 DNA reads TGTGCCAGCAGGCAGTCTAGCGGCACAGATACGCAGTATTTT. This gives the protein CASRQSSGTDTQYF. The full variable domain, with the rest looked up from reference TRBV2 and TRBJ2-3, is EPEVTQTPSHQVTQMGQEVILRCVPISNHLYFYWYRQILGQKVEFLVSFYNNEISEKSEIFDDQFSVERPDGSNFTLKIRSTKLEDSAMYFCASRQSSGTDTQYFGPGTRLTVL.

CDR3 in amino acids: CAWDKGLTGTANYGYTF. Here the CDR3 DNA reads TGTGCCTGGGATAAAGGACTTACCGGGACAGCGAACTATGGCTACACCTTC. J is TRBJ1-2 and V is TRBV30, with 7 bases matching TRBD1. Germline values: CDR1 GTSNPN, CDR2 SVGIG (reference sequence). The trim removed 5 bases at V and 2 bases at J, leaving 17 bases unmatched. The CDR3 contains 17 residues.

The V gene is TRBV6-6, the J gene TRBJ1-1; D is unresolved. Looked up from germline, CDR1 is MNHNY and CDR2 is SVGAGI (reference sequence). The V and J ends lost 0 bases and 1 base respectively, with 6 bases between them. CDR3 length: 14 residues. The CDR3 DNA reads TGTGCCAGCAGTTACTCGCGCGAGAACACTGAAGCTTTCTTT. Protein product: CASSYSRENTEAFF.